The entry that follows covers one T cell receptor (beta chain) sequence. This entry belongs to a study of technical replicates of blood from several donors. Measured with immunoSEQ multiplex PCR; TCRdb has only the in-frame clones, and not every one. The table has under 95,000 clones, roughly 94% seen once; the top ten hold roughly 0.25%. CDR1 and CDR2 from the germline V gene are SGDLS and YYNGEE. Trimming cost V 0 bases and J 0 bases; bases outside gene matches: 8. The CDR3 runs 17 residues. The clonotype was recovered from a human donor in good health. Material for sequencing was T cells isolated from PBMCs. This chain links TRBV9 with TRBJ2-7, with 8 bases lining up with TRBD1. This CDR3 is CASSVAPGGSLSYEQYF. CDR3 sequence (DNA): TGTGCCAGCAGCGTAGCACCAGGGGGCTCCCTCTCCTACGAGCAGTACTTC.